This entry lists 32 T cell receptor beta chains sequenced from one sample in a study of control samples from healthy donors and cancer patients (dated by TCRdb to 2019 to 2021). Libraries were made using the immunoSEQ multiplex PCR assay. Imported from immuneACCESS, the table was reduced by TCRdb to in-frame sequences with V and J called. These copies leave out some clones; in studies compared against another copy, an unresolved V gene accounts for under half, and the cause of the remainder is not known. The sample records 60,000 to 75,000 clones, 75% to 85% of which are singletons. Clones ranked in the top ten supply 15% to 19% of the sample. The sequencing input was blood. The receptors derive from a man aged 60 to 69 in good health.

This clone appeared once. The rearrangement joins TRBV4-2 to TRBJ2-7; D might be TRBD1 (5 bases). CDR1 and CDR2 from the germline V gene are LGHNA and YNFKEQ. V lost 0 bases and J lost 2, with 11 bases in between. CDR3 length equals 15 residues. This CDR3 is CASSQDLGRAYEQYF. The CDR3 coding sequence is TGTGCCAGCAGCCAAGATCTAGGCAGGGCCTACGAGCAGTACTTC.

This clone occurred a few times. V and J are TRBV6-4 and TRBJ2-3; tentatively, D is TRBD2 (5 bases). The V and J ends lost 4 bases and 2 bases respectively, with 10 bases between them. CDR1 is MRHNA and CDR2 is SNTAGT in the germline V gene. The CDR3 is 14 amino acids. The CDR3 nucleotides are TGTGCCAGCAGTGGGGAGCGAGACACAGATACGCAGTATTTT. It codes for CASSGERDTDTQYF.

V gene TRBV18 combines with J gene TRBJ1-6; TRBD1 matches 7 bases. Germline values: CDR1 KGHSH, CDR2 LQKENI. V lost 2 bases and J lost 2; bases outside the gene matches: 9. CDR3 length equals 18 residues. The CDR3 sequence: CASSPGQGQAPYNSPLHF. CDR3 in DNA: TGTGCCAGCTCACCAGGGCAAGGACAGGCGCCCTATAATTCACCCCTCCACTTT.

The gene calls are TRBV29-1 and TRBJ1-2, with D unclear. Germline V lookup: CDR1 SQVTM, CDR2 ANQGSEA. This CDR3 has 16 amino acids. Trimming stripped 2 bases from V and 2 bases from J, with 18 bases between. In DNA, the CDR3 is TGCAGCGTTGAATCCTTTTTGGCAGATACGAACTATGGCTACACCTTC. Protein product: CSVESFLADTNYGYTF.

The V call is TRBV9, the J call TRBJ2-7; 11 nucleotides line up with TRBD2. CDR1 SGDLS and CDR2 YYNGEE come from the germline V gene. The V gene end was trimmed by 5 bases and the J gene end by 6 bases; junction bases not matched to a gene: 4. The length of the CDR3 is 13 residues. DNA for the CDR3: TGTGCCAGCAGTGCCGGGACTAGCGGCGAGCAGTACTTC. Its translation is CASSAGTSGEQYF.

The rearrangement uses TRBV15 and TRBJ2-5; 9 positions agree with TRBD2. The CDR3 runs to 16 residues. CDR1 and CDR2 from the germline V gene are LNHNV and YYDKDF (reference sequence). The J segment lost 4 bases and the V segment lost 0 bases, leaving 6 bases of the junction unmatched. The CDR3 bases are TGTGCCACCAGCAGAGATCGGCTAGCGGGAAGAGAGACCCAGTACTTC. This codes for CATSRDRLAGRETQYF.

This chain connects TRBV28 to TRBJ1-5, with no clear D. Germline assignment: CDR1 MDHEN and CDR2 SYDVKM. This CDR3 region has 13 residues. V shed 6 bases and J shed 4 bases, with 10 bases lying between them. The CDR3 DNA reads TGTGCCAGCAGCTCTTATAATAATCAGCCCCAGCATTTT. Its protein is CASSSYNNQPQHF.

This clone was observed a handful of times. The genes are TRBV19 and TRBJ1-5, with D possibly TRBD1 on 5 matching bases. CDR1 and CDR2 (germline): LNHDA, SQIVND (reference sequence). The V end was cut by 5 bases, the J end by 0 bases, with 20 bases between. This CDR3 contains 18 residues. CDR3 amino acids: CASSAGTVVGYSNQPQHF. CDR3 coding DNA: TGTGCCAGTAGTGCCGGGACTGTAGTTGGTTATAGCAATCAGCCCCAGCATTTT.

This clone was detected only a few times. J is TRBJ1-2 and V is TRBV6-1, with unresolved D. The germline V gene has CDR1 MNHNS and CDR2 SASEGT. The CDR3 has 12 amino acids. Trimming took off 3 bases at V and 7 bases at J, with 9 bases between the two ends. CDR3 region: CASSEAVRGYTF. DNA of the CDR3: TGTGCCAGCAGTGAGGCAGTCCGTGGCTACACCTTC.

V is TRBV11-1 and J is TRBJ2-2, with TRBD2 identical over 9 bases. V lost 5 bases and J lost 5; bases outside the gene matches: 9. The CDR3 consists of 16 residues. Germline V gene sequence: CDR1 SGHAT, CDR2 FQDESV (reference sequence). The CDR3 DNA reads TGTGCCAGCAGCCATTTTAGCGGGAGCGGGACCGGGGAGCTGTTTTTT. It yields the protein CASSHFSGSGTGELFF.

V usage is TRBV28 and J usage is TRBJ2-3, with unresolved D. This CDR3 is 15 amino acids long. V lost 4 bases to trimming and J lost 7 bases, with 18 bases between them. The germline V gene has CDR1 MDHEN and CDR2 SYDVKM. The CDR3 sequence is CASSSPGSNTYTQYF. The CDR3 region has the DNA TGTGCCAGCAGTTCGCCGGGCTCTAATACATATACGCAGTATTTT.

This clone was detected only once. This sequence joins TRBV19 and TRBJ2-7, with D unresolved. Germline V CDR1 and CDR2: LNHDA, SQIVND (reference sequence). CDR3 length: 13 amino acids. V was pared by 3 bases and J by 6 bases, with 12 bases between. The CDR3 loop reads CASSISGLPEQYF. The CDR3 DNA reads TGTGCCAGTAGTATCTCCGGGTTACCCGAGCAGTACTTC.

V is TRBV6-1 and J is TRBJ1-2; a possible D gene is TRBD1 (6 bases). The CDR3 totals 16 residues. Trimming took off 1 base at V and 8 bases at J, with 20 bases between the two ends. Germline loops: CDR1 MNHNS, CDR2 SASEGT. CDR3 in amino acids: CASSEVVGRRGRGYTF. Written as DNA, the CDR3 is TGTGCCAGCAGTGAAGTTGTAGGACGAAGGGGGAGAGGCTACACCTTC.

The gene calls are TRBV20-1 and TRBJ1-6; TRBD1 matches 8 bases. Germline-derived CDR1 and CDR2 are DFQATT and SNEGSKA (reference sequence). V lost 6 bases, J lost 4 bases, and 8 bases stayed unmatched. CDR3 length equals 15 residues. For the CDR3, the DNA is TGCAGTGCAAGTCTACGGGACAGGTATAATTCACCCCTCCACTTT. It yields the protein CSASLRDRYNSPLHF.

The rearrangement uses TRBV28 and TRBJ2-2; TRBD1 aligns across 11 bases. Germline V gives CDR1 MDHEN, CDR2 SYDVKM. The trim removed 0 bases at V and 3 bases at J, leaving 0 bases unmatched. CDR3 size: 16 residues. The DNA of the CDR3 is TGTGCCAGCAGTTTATGGGGACAGGGGGACACCGGGGAGCTGTTTTTT. This translates into CASSLWGQGDTGELFF.

The rearrangement links TRBV2 to TRBJ2-7, with a possible D match to TRBD2 (6 bases). V shed 5 bases and J shed 1 base, with 15 bases lying between them. Germline assignment: CDR1 SNHLY and CDR2 FYNNEI. CDR3 length: 15 amino acids. In DNA form, the CDR3 reads TGTGCCAGCAGTACTCATCCGGGACTGTCCTACGAGCAGTACTTC. Translated, it gives CASSTHPGLSYEQYF. The variable domain in full, completed from reference TRBV2 and TRBJ2-7, reads EPEVTQTPSHQVTQMGQEVILRCVPISNHLYFYWYRQILGQKVEFLVSFYNNEISEKSEIFDDQFSVERPDGSNFTLKIRSTKLEDSAMYFCASSTHPGLSYEQYFGPGTRLTVT.

The rearrangement uses TRBV29-1 and TRBJ2-4; D remains ambiguous. The length of the CDR3 is 14 residues. The V and J ends lost 4 bases and 0 bases respectively, with 10 bases between them. Germline-derived CDR1 and CDR2 are SQVTM and ANQGSEA. This chain's CDR3 is CSVAPSLAKNIQYF. The CDR3 coding sequence is TGCAGCGTTGCCCCATCGCTAGCCAAAAACATTCAGTACTTC.

This clone was detected only a few times. The CDR3 DNA sequence: TGTGCCAGCAGCTTAGTAGAGGGTCAAGCCTATGGCTACACCTTC. As protein: CASSLVEGQAYGYTF. This chain joins TRBV7-8 and TRBJ1-2; D ambiguous. Trimming removed 1 base at V and 4 bases at J, with 13 bases between. The length of the CDR3 is 15 residues. Germline CDR1 reads SGHVS; CDR2 reads FQNEAQ.

This clone has just a few counts. This chain connects TRBV19 to TRBJ2-1, with 8 bases fitting TRBD1. V lost 6 bases and J lost 1; bases outside the gene matches: 5. Per germline, CDR1 LNHDA and CDR2 SQIVND (reference sequence). The CDR3 totals 15 residues. CDR3 amino acids: CASSPDRGSYNEQFF. The CDR3 nucleotides read TGTGCCAGTAGCCCCGACAGGGGATCCTACAATGAGCAGTTCTTC.

J is TRBJ2-1 and V is TRBV7-9; possible D gene TRBD1, 5 bases. CDR1 is SEHNR and CDR2 is FQNEAQ in the germline V gene (reference sequence). V lost 0 bases, J lost 0 bases, and 15 bases lay in between. The CDR3 covers 18 residues. The CDR3 DNA sequence: TGTGCCAGCAGCTTAGCCGGTCAGGGCCTGAGCTCCTACAATGAGCAGTTCTTC. Residues: CASSLAGQGLSSYNEQFF.

The chain joins TRBV20-1 to TRBJ1-1, with a weak D call TRBD1 (5 bases). Germline assignment: CDR1 DFQATT and CDR2 SNEGSKA (reference sequence). The CDR3 is 13 amino acids. Trimming cost V 3 bases and J 3 bases, with 11 bases left between them. CDR3 in DNA: TGCAGTGCTAGTCGGGACCAGGACACTGAAGCTTTCTTT. Translation: CSASRDQDTEAFF.

The gene calls are TRBV14 and TRBJ1-1; D remains unclear. V lost 1 base to trimming and J lost 5 bases, with 14 bases between them. Germline CDR1 SGHDN, CDR2 FVKESK. The CDR3 spans 15 residues. The CDR3: CASSQVEGIETEAFF. CDR3 DNA sequence: TGTGCCAGCAGCCAAGTCGAGGGAATAGAGACTGAAGCTTTCTTT.

The chain uses TRBV15 and TRBJ1-2, with 8 bases aligning to TRBD1. V shed 6 bases, J shed 4 bases, and the junction held 10 bases outside the gene matches. The CDR3 is 15 amino acids. Germline CDR1 is LNHNV and CDR2 is YYDKDF (reference sequence). The CDR3 spells CATSEDRVITYGYTF. The DNA of the CDR3 is TGTGCCACCAGTGAGGACAGGGTAATTACCTATGGCTACACCTTC.

CDR3 coding DNA: TGTGCCAGCAACCTTTTGGGGGGGGACCCCAACACTGAAGCTTTCTTT. Its protein product is CASNLLGGDPNTEAFF. The V call is TRBV28, the J call TRBJ1-1; D possibly corresponds to TRBD1 (5 bases). Trimming stripped 7 bases from V and 2 bases from J, with 20 bases between. Germline assignment: CDR1 MDHEN and CDR2 SYDVKM. The CDR3 consists of 16 residues.

The chain carries TRBV27 and TRBJ2-7; 11 nucleotides line up with TRBD2. The CDR3 runs to 15 residues. The germline V gene encodes CDR1 MNHEY and CDR2 SMNVEV (reference sequence). V shed 1 base and J 5 bases; nucleotides not matched to a gene: 4. The chain's CDR3 is CASSLLAGGPNEQYF. The DNA of the CDR3 is TGTGCCAGCAGTTTATTAGCGGGAGGGCCAAACGAGCAGTACTTC.

CDR3 in amino acids: CASSRNGLSYNEQFF. In DNA form, the CDR3 reads TGTGCCAGCAGCCGTAACGGACTCTCCTACAATGAGCAGTTCTTC. The V and J genes are TRBV7-2 and TRBJ2-1; a possible D gene is TRBD2 (5 bases). The germline V gene has CDR1 SGHTA and CDR2 FQGNSA. This CDR3 comprises 15 residues. V lost 5 bases and J lost 0, with 11 bases in between.

In this sample, this clone turned up a few times. This chain uses TRBV19 with TRBJ1-5; D may be TRBD1 (6 bases). With 6 bases removed from V and 0 bases from J, the gap between germline ends came to 9 bases. The germline CDR1 and CDR2 sequences are LNHDA and SQIVND (reference sequence). There are 14 residues in the CDR3. As DNA, the CDR3 is TGTGCCAGTAGCAACAGGGTTAGCAATCAGCCCCAGCATTTT. Translation: CASSNRVSNQPQHF.

The gene calls are TRBV29-1 and TRBJ2-1; D possibly corresponds to TRBD1 (6 bases). With 2 bases removed from V and 0 bases from J, the gap between germline ends came to 11 bases. Germline lookup yields CDR1 SQVTM and CDR2 ANQGSEA. CDR3 size: 15 residues. CDR3 sequence: CSVETGSSSYNEQFF. The CDR3 nucleotides read TGCAGCGTTGAAACAGGGTCTAGCTCCTACAATGAGCAGTTCTTC.

This clone was detected a few times. The rearrangement joins TRBV7-9 to TRBJ2-7, with 7 bases fitting TRBD1. The junction had 4 bases not matched to a gene; V was cut back by 7 bases and J by 7 bases. Per the germline V gene, CDR1 is SEHNR and CDR2 is FQNEAQ (reference sequence). CDR3 length: 11 amino acids. CDR3 sequence: CASNQGVEQYF. In DNA, the CDR3 is TGTGCCAGCAACCAGGGGGTTGAGCAGTACTTC.

The V call is TRBV24-1, the J call TRBJ2-3, with 8 bases matching TRBD1. The V and J ends lost 0 bases and 1 base, in that order; junction bases with no gene match: 2. CDR1 is KGHDR and CDR2 is SFDVKD in the germline V gene. The CDR3 runs 16 residues. In DNA, the CDR3 is TGTGCCACCAGTGATTTGGTGACAGGGGGCACAGATACGCAGTATTTT. It is translated as CATSDLVTGGTDTQYF.

The CDR3 spells CASSLGGSRDSPLHF. The CDR3 DNA reads TGCGCCAGCAGCTTGGGGGGAAGCCGGGATTCACCCCTCCACTTT. V usage is TRBV5-1 and J usage is TRBJ1-6; D is ambiguous. This CDR3 is built from 15 residues. Germline V gene data show CDR1 as SGHRS and CDR2 as YFSETQ. V was cut by 0 bases and J by 8 bases, with 12 bases left in between.

Here the CDR3 reads CASSLGDRISEAFF. DNA for the CDR3: TGCGCCAGCAGCTTGGGGGACAGGATCTCTGAAGCTTTCTTT. This chain links TRBV5-1 with TRBJ1-1; TRBD1 agrees at 8 bases. There are 14 residues in the CDR3. V lost 0 bases to trimming and J lost 6 bases; unmatched junction nucleotides: 4. Germline CDR1 and CDR2: SGHRS and YFSETQ.